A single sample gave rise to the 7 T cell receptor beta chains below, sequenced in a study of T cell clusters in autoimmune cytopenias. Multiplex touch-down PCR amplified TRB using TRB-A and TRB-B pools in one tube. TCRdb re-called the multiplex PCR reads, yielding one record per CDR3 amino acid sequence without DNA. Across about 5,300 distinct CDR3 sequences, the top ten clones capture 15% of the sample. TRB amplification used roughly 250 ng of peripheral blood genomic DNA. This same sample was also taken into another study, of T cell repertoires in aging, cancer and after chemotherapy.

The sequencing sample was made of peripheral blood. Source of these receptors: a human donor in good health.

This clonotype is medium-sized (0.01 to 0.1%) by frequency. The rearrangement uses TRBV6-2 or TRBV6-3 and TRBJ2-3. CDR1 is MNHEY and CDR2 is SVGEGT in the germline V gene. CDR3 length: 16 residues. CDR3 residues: CASSYSFHPTPDTQYF.

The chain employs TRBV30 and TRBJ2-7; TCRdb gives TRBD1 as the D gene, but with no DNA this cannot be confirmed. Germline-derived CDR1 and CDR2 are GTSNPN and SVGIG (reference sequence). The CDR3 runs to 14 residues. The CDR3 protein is CAWTPGGGSYEQYF.

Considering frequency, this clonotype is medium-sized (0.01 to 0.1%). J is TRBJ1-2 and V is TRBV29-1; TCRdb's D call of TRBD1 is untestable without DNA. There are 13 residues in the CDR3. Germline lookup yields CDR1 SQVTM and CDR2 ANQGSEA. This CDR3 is CSVGAGQGYGYTF.

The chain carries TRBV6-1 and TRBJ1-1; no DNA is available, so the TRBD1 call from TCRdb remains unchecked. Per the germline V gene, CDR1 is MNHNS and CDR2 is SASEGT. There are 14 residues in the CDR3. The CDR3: CASARQGLGGEAFF.

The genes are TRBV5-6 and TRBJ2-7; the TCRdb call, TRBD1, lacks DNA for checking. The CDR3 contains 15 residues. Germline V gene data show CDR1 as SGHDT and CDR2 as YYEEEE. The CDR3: CASSPGVGETYEQYF.

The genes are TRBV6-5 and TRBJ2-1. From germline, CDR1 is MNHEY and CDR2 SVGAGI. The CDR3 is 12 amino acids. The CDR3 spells CATSYTVNEQFF.

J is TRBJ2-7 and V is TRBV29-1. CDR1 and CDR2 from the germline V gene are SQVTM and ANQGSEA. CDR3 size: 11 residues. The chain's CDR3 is CSFTISYEQYF.